The present entry profiles one T cell receptor (beta chain) with its context. Its antigen is undetermined. This sample was taken from a study of CD8 T cells in Susac syndrome. Points from the study as a whole: The study conceded that its TCR sequencing and HLA analysis involved relatively few individuals.

In blood CD8+ and CD4+ T cells, TCR beta underwent sequencing. Stable or active relapsing-remitting multiple sclerosis, untreated and meeting revised McDonald criteria, defined the controls. Trimming pared 6 bases from V and 0 bases from J, leaving 8 bases between. Germline CDR1 is DFQATT and CDR2 is SNEGSKA (reference sequence). There are 12 residues in the CDR3. When the RNA was reverse transcribed, random hexamers were used with an input of roughly 0.45 to 1 ug. Across 54 Vbeta and 13 Jbeta, TCR beta CDR3 was amplified with immunoSEQ multiplex PCR. One entry per CDR3 protein results from TCRdb running MiXCR on the immunoSEQ multiplex PCR reads. The table shows around 170,000 distinct CDR3 sequences, with 85% to 95% occurring only once.

Input material: CD8+ T cells from PBMCs. The J gene is TRBJ2-5, the V gene TRBV20-1; D is unresolved. The source of this sequence is a human donor with multiple sclerosis. CDR3 coding DNA: TGCAGTGCGCACCGGAACCAAGAGACCCAGTACTTC. This codes for CSAHRNQETQYF.